This TCR beta chain was captured in a study of blood T cell repertoires in COVID-19. Only in-frame clones appear in the TCRdb table, and some are missing; sequencing was by immunoSEQ multiplex PCR. The sample carries some 300,000 clones, roughly 91% recorded once. The source material was PBMCs or T cells enriched from blood (not recorded which). The TCR was taken from a woman between 50 and 59 years old who had been exposed to COVID-19.

CDR3 amino acids: CASSRSGGAGNEQFF. CDR3 nucleotide sequence: TGTGCCAGCAGCCGTAGCGGGGGGGCCGGTAATGAGCAGTTCTTC. V gene TRBV3-1 (or the pseudogene TRBV3-2) combines with J gene TRBJ2-1; 11 positions agree with TRBD2. The V segment lost 4 bases and the J segment 7 bases; nucleotides outside the gene matches: 6. The CDR3 contains 15 residues. Germline lookup yields CDR1 LGHDT and CDR2 YNNKEL (reference sequence).